The clone carrying this TCR beta chain was counted at least ten times. This record belongs to a study of T cells in Graves' hyperthyroidism and ophthalmopathy. The wider study: The blood sample was taken at first diagnosis, before treatment began.

TCR beta CDR3 sequences were amplified from RNA transcripts. In the first-round RT-PCR of the TCR CDR3, the HTBI primer set was used. Using its own MiXCR run on the multiplex PCR reads, TCRdb lists one record per CDR3 protein. The table includes 690,000 or so distinct CDR3 sequences, about 17% detected once. Hyperthyroidism in the patients, aged 18 to 65, was newly diagnosed and under 2 months in duration. Germline values: CDR1 MNHNY, CDR2 SVGAGI (reference sequence). The length of the CDR3 is 15 residues. After removal of 0 bases from V and 5 bases from J, the junction contained 4 bases not matched to a gene.

This clonotype originated in a woman in her forties or fifties with Graves' hyperthyroidism that later progressed to Graves' ophthalmopathy. The source material was blood. The chain uses TRBV6-6 and TRBJ1-1, with 9 bases aligning to TRBD1. CDR3 residues: CASSYSTGGLTEAFF. The DNA of the CDR3 is TGTGCCAGCAGTTACTCAACAGGGGGCTTGACTGAAGCTTTCTTT.